This TCR beta chain emerged from a study of blood T cell repertoires in COVID-19. Turning to the study itself: COVID-19 samples, acute and convalescent, were from the United States, Italy and Spain. T cells, B-cell-depleted T cells, or PBMCs supplied cDNA or gDNA.

The CDR3 is 11 amino acids. The ends were cut back, 6 bases at V and 5 bases at J, with 7 bases in the middle. Methods used by the authors: Reference gene primers were amplified, and this amplification served to estimate nucleated cell counts. Clones were read by immunoSEQ multiplex PCR, and TCRdb kept only the in-frame ones, dropping some. V and J calls and clone size follow that table, whereas D and trimming were derived from the DNA. Of hundreds of thousands of clones in the sample, more than 85% were seen once. This clone was recorded a few times. Sample: peripheral blood. The TCR originated in a human donor in a cohort sampled during active COVID-19. The chain employs TRBV12-3 or TRBV12-4 and TRBJ1-1; no clear D. The CDR3 loop is CASRRATEAFF. The CDR3 DNA is TGTGCCAGCAGGCGGGCGACTGAAGCTTTCTTT.